This T cell receptor (beta chain) was recorded in a study of T-cell reconstitution after alpha-beta-depleted transplantation in children. Germline-derived CDR1 and CDR2 are SGHRS and YFSETQ. V dropped 3 bases and J dropped 1 base, with 13 bases sitting between them. CDR3 length: 15 residues. Unique molecular identifiers tagged the TCRbeta library. Via MiXCR, TCRdb re-called the PCR reads, giving one row per CDR3 protein. The table shows 640,000 or so distinct CDR3 sequences, with around 17% occurring only once. At least ten counts were recorded for this clonotype. Sequenced material: PBMCs from the stem cell graft donor, taken from the stem cell graft. The V gene is TRBV5-1, the J gene TRBJ1-1; possible D gene TRBD1, 6 bases. The sequence was obtained from a human donor who donated a stem cell graft to a child with acute myeloid leukemia. CDR3: CASSWDILRNTEAFF. The DNA of the CDR3 is TGCGCCAGCAGCTGGGACATCCTCCGGAACACTGAAGCTTTCTTT. Using reference TRBV5-1 and TRBJ1-1 for the parts outside the CDR3, the full variable domain is KAGVTQTPRYLIKTRGQQVTLSCSPISGHRSVSWYQQTPGQGLQFLFEYFSETQRNKGNFPGRFSGRQFSNSRSEMNVSTLELGDSALYLCASSWDILRNTEAFFGQGTRLTVV.